The TCR beta chain under discussion was sequenced for a study of blood T cells in healthy people across ages. The use of a sample-barcoded 5' primer and a J-beta primer mix characterized a second PCR of about 6 to 11 cycles. Researchers report that a template-switch adaptor with 12 random nucleotides tagged each cDNA molecule. TCRdb reanalysed the 5' RACE reads using MiXCR and keeps one entry per CDR3 protein. The sample consists of about 1.5 million distinct CDR3 sequences, approximately 42% of them appearing once. Sequencing was performed on blood. The source is a woman aged 18 to 35 in good health.

The DNA of the CDR3 is TGTGCCAGCAGCCAAGGGATCGGGGGAACCTATGGCTACACCTTC. Its translation: CASSQGIGGTYGYTF. This sequence joins TRBV3-1 and TRBJ1-2; a possible D gene is TRBD1 (5 bases). V gave up 1 base and J gave up 4 bases, with 13 bases separating them. The CDR3 loop spans 15 amino acids. Germline V gene sequence: CDR1 LGHDT, CDR2 YNNKEL (reference sequence).